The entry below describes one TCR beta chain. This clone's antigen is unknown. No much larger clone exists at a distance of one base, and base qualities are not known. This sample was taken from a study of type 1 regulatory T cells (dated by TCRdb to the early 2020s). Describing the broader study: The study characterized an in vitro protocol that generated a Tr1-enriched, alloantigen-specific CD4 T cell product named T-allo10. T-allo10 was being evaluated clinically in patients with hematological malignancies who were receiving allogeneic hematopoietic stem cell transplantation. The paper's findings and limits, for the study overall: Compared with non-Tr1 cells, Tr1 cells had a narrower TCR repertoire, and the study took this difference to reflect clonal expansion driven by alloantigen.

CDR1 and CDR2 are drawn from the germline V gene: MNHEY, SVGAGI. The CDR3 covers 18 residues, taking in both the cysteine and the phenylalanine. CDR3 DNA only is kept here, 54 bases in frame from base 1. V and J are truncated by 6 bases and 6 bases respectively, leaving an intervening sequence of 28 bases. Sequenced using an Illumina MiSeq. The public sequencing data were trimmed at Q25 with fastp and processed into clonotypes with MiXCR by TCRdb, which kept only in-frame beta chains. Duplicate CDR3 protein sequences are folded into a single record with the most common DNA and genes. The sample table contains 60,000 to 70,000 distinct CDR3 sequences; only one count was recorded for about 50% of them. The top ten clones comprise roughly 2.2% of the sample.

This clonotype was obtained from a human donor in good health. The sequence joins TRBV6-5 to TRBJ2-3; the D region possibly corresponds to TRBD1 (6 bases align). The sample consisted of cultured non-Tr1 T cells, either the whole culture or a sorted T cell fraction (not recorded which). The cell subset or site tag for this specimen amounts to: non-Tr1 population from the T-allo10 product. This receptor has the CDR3 CASRPFLAGTSVTDTQYF. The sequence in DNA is TGTGCCAGCAGGCCTTTTTTGGCAGGGACAAGCGTCACGGATACGCAGTATTTT.